Listed below are T cell receptor beta chains from one sample, sequenced in a study of technical replicates of blood from a few donors. Libraries were prepared by immunoSEQ multiplex PCR; TCRdb keeps only in-frame clonotypes and omits some of them. The top ten clones hold less than 0.4% of a sample with about 75,000 clones, about nine tenths of them seen once. Sample: T cells isolated from PBMCs. The receptors stem from a human donor in good health. Some clones in this sample may be carry-over from other donors' samples. The CDR3 runs from the conserved cysteine through the conserved F or W. Fields, in order: clone size, J gene, D gene, V gene, CDR3 DNA, CDR3 protein. D genes are given only for firm matches. A clone size is listed for some rows: how often the clone was seen (once, few, many), or a class if it is expanded.

>few|TRBJ2-7|-|TRBV7-8
TGTGCCAGCAGCTTAGCGTACGAGTACGAGCAGTACTTC
CASSLAYEYEQYF
>-|TRBJ1-3|-|TRBV10-2
TGCGCCAGCGGGGGCAGCTCCCACACCATATATTTT
CASGGSSHTIYF
>-|TRBJ1-1|-|TRBV2
TGTGCCAGCAGATTCCACAGCAAGGAAGCTTTCTTT
CASRFHSKEAFF
>-|TRBJ2-2|-|TRBV29-1
TGCAGCGCCACGAGTGGGACTGCGAACACCGGGGAGCTGTTTTTT
CSATSGTANTGELFF
>-|TRBJ1-5|-|TRBV7-9
TGTGCCAGCAGCTTATTGGAGGAGGCCGGTCAGCCCCAGCATTTT
CASSLLEEAGQPQHF
>-|TRBJ1-1|TRBD1|TRBV19
TGTGCCAGTAGTGCCCGACAGGGGGCTCTGGCTGAAGCTTTCTTT
CASSARQGALAEAFF
>-|TRBJ2-1|TRBD2|TRBV19
TGTGCCAGTAGTCTCTCCCTAGCGGGAGTCGATGAGCAGTTCTTC
CASSLSLAGVDEQFF
>once|TRBJ2-3|-|TRBV2
TGTGCCAGCAGTGATGGCGGGAGCACAGATACGCAGTATTTT
CASSDGGSTDTQYF
>once|TRBJ2-7|TRBD2|TRBV28
TGTGCCAGCGTAGGGACTAGCGGGGGGGCCAACGAGCAGTACTTC
CASVGTSGGANEQYF
>-|TRBJ1-5|-|TRBV6-5
TGTGCCAGCAGTTACTCGGGGGCCAGAAATCAGCCCCAGCATTTT
CASSYSGARNQPQHF
>-|TRBJ2-5|TRBD2|TRBV7-9
TGTGCCAGCAGCGTGGGGCTAGCGGTCCGAGAGACCCAGTACTTC
CASSVGLAVRETQYF
>-|TRBJ2-7|-|TRBV6-5
TGTGCCAGCAGTACTACAGGGCCTAGCTCCTACGAGCAGTACTTC
CASSTTGPSSYEQYF
>-|TRBJ1-4|TRBD1|TRBV5-1
TGCGCCAGCAGATACAGGGGGGCTAATGAAAAACTGTTTTTT
CASRYRGANEKLFF
>-|TRBJ2-4|TRBD1|TRBV11-2
TGTGCCAGCAGCCCTACGACAGGGGTCTACTCCAAAAACATTCAGTACTTC
CASSPTTGVYSKNIQYF
>-|TRBJ1-2|-|TRBV6-1
TGTGCCAGCAGGGCCCCCCTTGGCTACACCTTC
CASRAPLGYTF
>few|TRBJ2-3|TRBD1|TRBV7-9
TGTGCCAGCAGCTTAGGGGGGACAGGGAGCACAGATACGCAGTATTTT
CASSLGGTGSTDTQYF
>few|TRBJ1-5|-|TRBV10-3
TGTGCCATCAGTGAGACGCGGTCCGATCAGCCCCAGCATTTT
CAISETRSDQPQHF
>-|TRBJ2-7|-|TRBV7-9
TGTGCCAGCAGCTTCAGAACCCCAGCAGGGTATTCGACCGAGCAGTACTTC
CASSFRTPAGYSTEQYF
>-|TRBJ2-6|-|TRBV9
TGTGCCAGCAGCGGCAGGGGGGTAACCCAACCGTCTGGGGCCAACGTCCTGACTTTC
CASSGRGVTQPSGANVLTF
>-|TRBJ2-7|-|TRBV9
TGTGCCAGCAGCGCGAGATTCGGGACACCAGGGGGGGAGCAGTACTTC
CASSARFGTPGGEQYF
>-|TRBJ2-1|TRBD1|TRBV4-1
TGCGCCAGCAGCCCCGGACAGGGGGCAGAGGAGCAGTTCTTC
CASSPGQGAEEQFF
>once|TRBJ2-7|-|TRBV27
TGTGCCAGCAGTGGGGCACTTGGGTTCTACGAGCAGTACTTC
CASSGALGFYEQYF
>-|TRBJ2-5|TRBD1|TRBV5-6
TGTGCCAGCAGCTTGGGCCTGGACAGGGGAGGAGAGACCCAGTACTTC
CASSLGLDRGGETQYF
>-|TRBJ1-3|-|TRBV30
TGTGCCTGGAGGAGCTCTGGAAACACCATATATTTT
CAWRSSGNTIYF
>-|TRBJ2-3|TRBD1|TRBV28
TGTGCCAGCAGTTGGACAGGCCTTACGGGCACAGATACGCAGTATTTT
CASSWTGLTGTDTQYF
>-|TRBJ1-4|TRBD1|TRBV28
TGTGCCAGCAACCCACAGGGGGCGGAAGAAAAACTGTTTTTT
CASNPQGAEEKLFF
>-|TRBJ1-1|-|TRBV19
TGTGCCAGTAACAACCCCGGGGGGGCCGGGGGCACTGAAGCTTTCTTT
CASNNPGGAGGTEAFF
>-|TRBJ2-7|TRBD2|TRBV14
TGTGCCAGCCGGGGACTAGACAGTTACGAGCAGTACTTC
CASRGLDSYEQYF